Below, 30 T cell receptor beta chains from the same sample are listed, as sequenced in a study of blood T cell repertoires in COVID-19. Profiled with immunoSEQ multiplex PCR; TCRdb holds only in-frame clones, not every one. The table records about 150,000 clones, 65% to 90% of them present only once. The sequenced sample consisted of peripheral blood. The receptors here all came from a man between 65 and 79 years old with acute or convalescent COVID-19.

This clone was seen a few times. The genes are TRBV28 and TRBJ2-5, with TRBD2 identical over 9 bases. This CDR3 has 12 residues. Germline V gives CDR1 MDHEN, CDR2 SYDVKM. Trimming removed 9 bases from V and 4 bases from J; junction bases left unmatched: 3. Here the CDR3 reads CASSGSAETQYF. In DNA form, the CDR3 reads TGTGCCAGTAGCGGGAGTGCAGAGACCCAGTACTTC.

This clone was counted a few times. This chain links TRBV9 with TRBJ2-2; D not resolved. V was clipped by 3 bases and J by 2 bases, with 8 bases between them. CDR3 length equals 14 residues. Looked up from germline, CDR1 is SGDLS and CDR2 is YYNGEE. CDR3 in DNA: TGTGCCAGCAGCGACATAATTAACACCGGGGAGCTGTTTTTT. Encoded protein: CASSDIINTGELFF.

J is TRBJ1-3 and V is TRBV12-1; no DNA check was done on the table's D call, TRBD1. TRBV12-1 is termed a pseudogene. CDR3 length equals 13 residues. As DNA, the CDR3 is TGTGCCAGCAGCCCCGAAACAGGAAACACCATATATTTT. Its protein is CASSPETGNTIYF.

The chain employs TRBV7-2 and TRBJ1-2; D might be TRBD1 (6 bases). With 1 base removed from V and 7 bases from J, the gap between germline ends came to 19 bases. Germline V gene sequence: CDR1 SGHTA, CDR2 FQGNSA. This CDR3 has 16 amino acids. This CDR3 is CASSLGGGQSSFGYTF. The CDR3 DNA reads TGTGCCAGCAGCTTAGGAGGGGGTCAGTCGTCCTTTGGCTACACCTTC. Looking up the rest from reference TRBV7-2 and TRBJ1-2 gives the full variable domain: GAGVSQSPSNKVTEKGKDVELRCDPISGHTALYWYRQSLGQGLEFLIYFQGNSAPDKSGLPSDRFSAERTGGSVSTLTIQRTQQEDSAVYLCASSLGGGQSSFGYTFGSGTRLTVV.

The rearrangement links TRBV4-3 to TRBJ1-2; TRBD1 agrees at 9 bases. This CDR3 spans 13 amino acids. V lost 4 bases and J lost 5; bases outside the gene matches: 2. Germline lookup yields CDR1 LGHNA and CDR2 YSLEER. CDR3 amino acids: CASSRQGVYGYTF. The CDR3 DNA follows: TGCGCCAGCAGCCGACAGGGGGTTTATGGCTACACCTTC.

This CDR3 is CASSLAQGYTEAFF. The CDR3 DNA reads TGCGCCAGCAGCTTGGCCCAGGGATATACTGAAGCTTTCTTT. This chain joins TRBV5-1 and TRBJ1-1; D may be TRBD1 (5 bases). Trimming shortened V by 0 bases and J by 5 bases, and 11 bases separated the two germline ends. Per germline, CDR1 SGHRS and CDR2 YFSETQ. The CDR3 runs to 14 residues.

This chain uses TRBV15 with TRBJ2-2; TRBD2 aligns across 8 bases. CDR1 and CDR2 from the germline V gene are LNHNV and YYDKDF (reference sequence). The CDR3 runs to 17 residues. V trimming: 0 bases; J trimming: 2 bases; junction bases outside the gene matches: 5. This CDR3 is CATSRDRGGGNTGELFF. In DNA, the CDR3 is TGTGCCACCAGCAGAGATCGGGGGGGAGGCAACACCGGGGAGCTGTTTTTT.

This chain joins TRBV5-1 and TRBJ2-3; 14 bases match TRBD2. The CDR3 totals 16 residues. CDR1 SGHRS and CDR2 YFSETQ come from the germline V gene. The J segment lost 6 bases and the V segment lost 0 bases, leaving 3 bases of the junction unmatched. The CDR3 loop is CASSLGLAGGADTQYF. As DNA, the CDR3 is TGCGCCAGCAGCTTGGGACTAGCGGGAGGGGCCGATACGCAGTATTTT.

The genes are TRBV7-8 and TRBJ1-2; 8 bases map to TRBD1. The CDR3 covers 15 residues. Germline-derived CDR1 and CDR2 are SGHVS and FQNEAQ. With V trimmed by 2 bases and J by 7 bases, 9 bases remained unmatched. The chain's CDR3 is CASSLSRTGLSGYTF. The CDR3 nucleotides read TGTGCCAGCAGCTTAAGTAGGACAGGGCTAAGTGGCTACACCTTC.

The gene calls are TRBV4-1 and TRBJ2-7; 8 nucleotides line up with TRBD1. Germline V gene data show CDR1 as MGHRA and CDR2 as YSYEKL. V was clipped by 4 bases and J by 2 bases; unmatched bases: 4. The CDR3 has 14 amino acids. CDR3 sequence: CASSPQGAPYEQYF. The DNA of the CDR3 is TGCGCCAGCAGCCCCCAGGGGGCACCCTACGAGCAGTACTTC.

This chain connects TRBV19 to TRBJ1-5, with no clear D. This CDR3 contains 14 residues. CDR1 is LNHDA, CDR2 SQIVND, per germline (reference sequence). Trimming shortened V by 7 bases and J by 1 base, and 11 bases separated the two germline ends. CDR3 amino acids: CASTWAGSNQPQHF. The CDR3 DNA follows: TGTGCCAGTACCTGGGCGGGGAGCAATCAGCCCCAGCATTTT.

The rearrangement uses TRBV9 and TRBJ2-1; TRBD2 matches at 12 bases. There are 16 residues in the CDR3. CDR1 is SGDLS, CDR2 YYNGEE, per germline. The V gene end was trimmed by 0 bases and the J gene end by 6 bases; junction bases not matched to a gene: 4. DNA for the CDR3: TGTGCCAGCAGCGTAGGGGCTAGCGGGAGGGCCAATGAGCAGTTCTTC. The encoded protein is CASSVGASGRANEQFF.

This clone was seen a few times. This chain links TRBV11-2 with TRBJ2-3; a possible D gene is TRBD2 (6 bases). Per the germline V gene, CDR1 is SGHAT and CDR2 is FQNNGV. V was shortened by 6 bases and J by 3 bases, with 13 bases between the two germline ends. This CDR3 has 14 residues. The chain's CDR3 is CASRNRDSTDTQYF. CDR3 bases: TGTGCCAGCAGGAATCGGGACTCGACAGATACGCAGTATTTT.

The chain combines TRBV28 with TRBJ2-1; no definite D call. Deletions cut 2 bases from V and 4 bases from J, with 9 bases between. CDR1 is MDHEN, CDR2 SYDVKM, per germline. This CDR3 is built from 14 residues. As DNA, the CDR3 is TGTGCCAGCAGTTTAGGGCAGGTTTACAATGAGCAGTTCTTC. This codes for CASSLGQVYNEQFF.

The chain is built from TRBV5-1 and TRBJ2-7; possible D gene TRBD2, 6 bases. V was pared by 0 bases and J by 2 bases, with 12 bases between. This CDR3 has 15 amino acids. Looked up from germline, CDR1 is SGHRS and CDR2 is YFSETQ. Written as DNA, the CDR3 is TGCGCCAGCAGCTTGGATCCTAGCGCAGCCTACGAGCAGTACTTC. Protein: CASSLDPSAAYEQYF.

V usage is TRBV28 and J usage is TRBJ1-3; D perhaps matches TRBD1 (6 bases). The CDR3 runs 14 residues. V lost 8 bases, J lost 4 bases, and 15 bases lay in between. The germline gives CDR1 MDHEN, CDR2 SYDVKM. For the CDR3, the DNA is TGTGCCAGCGGAGGGGGGGGGACAGGAAACACCATATATTTT. Translation gives CASGGGGTGNTIYF.

In the case of this clone: Other DNA variants within this sample encode the same CDR3. This rearrangement joins TRBV5-4 to TRBJ2-5; no clear D. V was clipped by 0 bases and J by 3 bases, with 6 bases between them. Germline V CDR1 and CDR2: SGHNT, YYREEE (reference sequence). CDR3 length: 13 residues. CDR3: CASSLDREETQYF. CDR3 DNA sequence: TGTGCCAGCAGCTTGGATCGGGAAGAGACCCAGTACTTC.

This rearrangement joins TRBV6-5 to TRBJ2-3; TRBD1 agrees at 8 bases. Germline lookup yields CDR1 MNHEY and CDR2 SVGAGI. Losses at the gene ends were 7 bases for V and 7 bases for J; bases not matched to a gene: 13. The CDR3 sequence is 15 residues long. As DNA, the CDR3 is TGTGCCAGCACATCCTCAGGGGGCAGGGGAAATACGCAGTATTTT. This codes for CASTSSGGRGNTQYF.

DNA for the CDR3: TGTGCCATCAGTGGAGGGGAGACCCAGTACTTC. As protein: CAISGGETQYF. This chain connects TRBV10-3 to TRBJ2-5; TRBD2 might be the D (5 bases). Trimming pared 4 bases from V and 5 bases from J, leaving 5 bases between. Germline V lookup: CDR1 ENHRY, CDR2 SYGVKD. CDR3 length equals 11 residues.

The chain joins TRBV16 to TRBJ1-5; 12 nucleotides line up with TRBD1. This CDR3 comprises 21 residues. V lost 5 bases and J lost 3; bases outside the gene matches: 20. Germline values: CDR1 KGHSY, CDR2 FQNENV. The CDR3 coding sequence is TGTGCCAGCAGCAAAGATGCCCGCCCGGGACAGGGGGCATATAACAATCAGCCCCAGCATTTT. Translation: CASSKDARPGQGAYNNQPQHF.

This clone was found once. V usage is TRBV12-3 or TRBV12-4 and J usage is TRBJ1-1, with D hard to call. V lost 2 bases to trimming and J lost 7 bases, with 5 bases between them. The CDR3 spans 11 residues. The CDR3 is CASSLYNEAFF. CDR3 in DNA: TGTGCCAGCAGTTTATACAATGAAGCTTTCTTT.

The chain has TRBV5-1 and TRBJ1-4, with D possibly matching TRBD1 (6 bases). The CDR3 runs 16 residues. Germline V gene sequence: CDR1 SGHRS, CDR2 YFSETQ. V was clipped by 4 bases and J by 7 bases, with 20 bases between them. The CDR3 loop reads CASSPDLQGRGEKLFF. The CDR3 DNA sequence: TGCGCCAGCAGCCCCGATCTACAGGGCCGGGGTGAAAAACTGTTTTTT.

This chain joins TRBV14 and TRBJ2-7, with a weak D call TRBD1 (6 bases). The germline gives CDR1 SGHDN, CDR2 FVKESK. Trimming removed 4 bases at V and 2 bases at J, with 18 bases between. The CDR3 spans 16 residues. The CDR3: CASSPRARDTTYEQYF. The CDR3 coding sequence is TGTGCCAGCAGCCCCAGGGCCCGGGACACAACCTACGAGCAGTACTTC.

Many counts were recorded for this clone. The chain is built from TRBV3-1 (or the pseudogene TRBV3-2) and TRBJ2-1; 9 nucleotides align to TRBD2. The CDR3 sequence is 15 residues long. The V gene's germline CDR1 is LGHDT and CDR2 YNNKEL (reference sequence). V was pared by 4 bases and J by 5 bases, with 6 bases of the junction left unmatched. The CDR3, as DNA: TGTGCCAGCAGCCTTTCAGCGGGGGGACACAATGAGCAGTTCTTC. It is translated as CASSLSAGGHNEQFF.

The genes are TRBV7-9 and TRBJ1-1; tentatively, D is TRBD1 (6 bases). Trimming pared 6 bases from V and 1 base from J, leaving 12 bases between. The CDR3 length is 14 residues. Germline values: CDR1 SEHNR, CDR2 FQNEAQ (reference sequence). CDR3 sequence: CASRDQGQNTEAFF. The CDR3 DNA sequence: TGTGCCAGCAGGGACCAGGGACAGAACACTGAAGCTTTCTTT.

The rearrangement links TRBV2 to TRBJ2-7; 9 bases agree with TRBD1. V lost 6 bases, J lost 6 bases, and 12 bases stayed unmatched. The CDR3 length is 15 residues. Germline CDR1 is SNHLY and CDR2 is FYNNEI. The CDR3 DNA is TGTGCCAGCAGCGTAATGGGACAGGGAGTAAGCGAGCAGTACTTC. Its protein product is CASSVMGQGVSEQYF.

The gene calls are TRBV7-2 and TRBJ2-1; 8 nucleotides align to TRBD2. The CDR3 runs to 16 residues. Germline V CDR1 and CDR2: SGHTA, FQGNSA. V shed 0 bases and J 4 bases; nucleotides not matched to a gene: 5. In nucleotides, the CDR3 is TGTGCCAGCAGCTTAGCGGTCGGACTAGCATACAATGAGCAGTTCTTC. It codes for CASSLAVGLAYNEQFF.

As for this clone: A read error may account for a junction end that differs from germline. CDR3 loop: CASSKEGLPGQRTTVHF. CDR3 sequence (DNA): TGCGCCAGCAGCAAAGAGGGTCTTCCGGGACAGAGGACTACGGTCCACTTC. The genes are TRBV4-1 and TRBJ2-7; perhaps TRBD1 as D (7 bases). The CDR3 length is 17 residues. Germline CDR1 reads MGHRA; CDR2 reads YSYEKL.

The CDR3 DNA follows: TGTGCCAGCAGTTATAACCAGGGGAGGGGCACTGAAGCTTTCTTT. The encoded protein is CASSYNQGRGTEAFF. This chain links TRBV6-5 with TRBJ1-1; D perhaps matches TRBD1 (6 bases). Trimming took 3 bases from V and 4 from J, leaving 15 bases between them. Germline V gene lookup returns CDR1 MNHEY and CDR2 SVGAGI. This CDR3 has 15 amino acids.

The CDR3 loop reads CASSKTSGDYNEQFF. CDR3 sequence (DNA): TGTGCCAGTAGTAAGACTAGCGGGGACTACAATGAGCAGTTCTTC. This chain uses TRBV19 with TRBJ2-1; 11 nucleotides match TRBD2. Trimming took 4 bases from V and 3 from J; bases not matched to a gene: 2. The CDR3 loop spans 15 amino acids. Germline CDR1 is LNHDA and CDR2 is SQIVND (reference sequence).